These T cell receptor beta chains were read from a single sample in a study of shared clonotypes between healthy human individuals. The method was immunoSEQ multiplex PCR; TCRdb's version includes in-frame clones alone and lacks a portion of them. This sample has about 680,000 clones, with around two thirds found just once. The sequenced material came from memory CD4+ T cells sorted from blood. The receptor set was obtained from a woman in her 30s in good health. CDR3s include the opening cysteine and the closing phenylalanine or tryptophan. D genes are given only for firm matches. Only part of the rows carry a size: once, few, many, or a class if the clone is expanded.

cdr3_aa cdr3_nt v_call d_call j_call clone_size cdr3_length
CASEEHTDTQYF TGTGCCAGCGAGGAGCATACAGATACGCAGTATTTT TRBV6-1 . TRBJ2-3 . 12
CASSYELAVRGKNTIYF TGTGCCAGCAGTTACGAACTAGCAGTCAGGGGGAAAAACACCATATATTTT TRBV28 TRBD1 TRBJ1-3 . 17
CASSFPTNRPINYGYTF TGTGCCAGCAGTTTTCCGACTAACAGGCCCATTAACTATGGCTACACCTTC TRBV28 . TRBJ1-2 . 17
CASRSWAERGETQYF TGTGCCAGCAGATCGTGGGCGGAGCGGGGAGAGACCCAGTACTTC TRBV7-9 TRBD2 TRBJ2-5 . 15
CASKTGTDTYGYTF TGTGCCAGCAAAACCGGGACTGATACTTATGGCTACACCTTC TRBV27 . TRBJ1-2 . 14
CASSFSRGRGNYGYTF TGTGCCAGCAGTTTTTCCCGGGGGCGCGGTAACTATGGCTACACCTTC TRBV28 . TRBJ1-2 . 16
CASSLQGRANEKLFF TGTGCCAGCAGCTTGCAGGGGAGGGCTAATGAAAAACTGTTTTTT TRBV7-9 . TRBJ1-4 . 15
CASSQGRAGETQYF TGCGCCAGCAGCCAGGGGAGGGCAGGAGAGACCCAGTACTTC TRBV4-1 TRBD2 TRBJ2-5 . 14
CASRSGRELADTQYF TGTGCCAGCCGTAGCGGGAGAGAGTTGGCAGATACGCAGTATTTT TRBV27 TRBD2 TRBJ2-3 . 15
CASSPNVGTNEKLFF TGTGCCAGCAGCCCGAACGTTGGAACTAATGAAAAACTGTTTTTT TRBV9 . TRBJ1-4 . 15
CASSLGGRPYEQYF TGTGCCAGCAGTTTAGGCGGGAGGCCCTACGAGCAGTACTTC TRBV28 TRBD2 TRBJ2-7 . 14
CASSSQGLNQPQHF TGTGCCAGCAGCTCACAGGGCCTCAATCAGCCCCAGCATTTT TRBV5-6 . TRBJ1-5 . 14
CASSPGEGLLNEQFF TGTGCCAGCAGCCCGGGGGAGGGTTTGTTGAATGAGCAGTTCTTC TRBV4-2 TRBD2 TRBJ2-1 . 15
CASSLASPGGPAGANVLTF TGTGCCAGCAGCCTAGCCAGCCCAGGGGGCCCCGCTGGGGCCAACGTCCTGACTTTC TRBV27 TRBD1 TRBJ2-6 . 19
CASSLEWVYEQYF TGTGCCAGCAGCTTAGAGTGGGTCTACGAGCAGTACTTC TRBV7-9 . TRBJ2-7 . 13
CASSFLAADTQYF TGTGCCAGCAGTTTCCTCGCGGCAGATACGCAGTATTTT TRBV28 . TRBJ2-3 . 13
CASSSGLAGGTDTQYF TGTGCCAGCAGCTCGGGACTAGCGGGAGGCACAGATACGCAGTATTTT TRBV7-7 TRBD2 TRBJ2-3 . 16
CASSQDQGWTEAFF TGTGCCAGCAGCCAGGATCAGGGTTGGACTGAAGCTTTCTTT TRBV14 . TRBJ1-1 . 14
CASSLTVTNQPQHF TGTGCCAGCAGTCTGACAGTGACAAATCAGCCCCAGCATTTT TRBV27 . TRBJ1-5 . 14
CASIRLAGNEQFF TGTGCCAGCATAAGACTAGCGGGGAATGAGCAGTTCTTC TRBV27 TRBD2 TRBJ2-1 . 13
CASAGQGAFGYTF TGTGCCAGCGCGGGACAGGGGGCTTTCGGCTACACCTTC TRBV28 TRBD1 TRBJ1-2 . 13
CASSTLPTRPGTQYF TGTGCCAGCAGTACCCTCCCGACTAGACCCGGTACGCAGTATTTT TRBV6-5 . TRBJ2-3 . 15
CASSPYQHIEAFF TGTGCCAGCAGCCCTTATCAACACATTGAAGCTTTCTTT TRBV11-3 . TRBJ1-1 few 13
CSYRAGRDTQYF TGCAGCTACCGGGCAGGGAGAGATACGCAGTATTTT TRBV29-1 . TRBJ2-3 . 12
CASSFPRDRSLLGYTF TGTGCCAGCAGTTTTCCCAGGGACAGGAGTCTACTTGGCTACACCTTC TRBV28 TRBD1 TRBJ1-2 . 16
CAWRRQNTEAFF TGTGCCTGGAGAAGACAGAACACTGAAGCTTTCTTT TRBV30 . TRBJ1-1 . 12
CASSRGQAYGYTF TGTGCCAGCAGCCGTGGCCAAGCCTATGGCTACACCTTC TRBV7-6 . TRBJ1-2 few 13
CASMIYRETEAFF TGTGCCAGCATGATATACAGGGAGACTGAAGCTTTCTTT TRBV28 . TRBJ1-1 . 13
CASSSTQGYNQPQHF TGTGCCAGCAGCTCCACACAGGGCTACAATCAGCCCCAGCATTTT TRBV28 . TRBJ1-5 . 15
CASSHLRTGGSGTQYF TGTGCCAGCAGCCATCTAAGGACAGGGGGGTCGGGGACCCAGTACTTC TRBV5-6 TRBD1 TRBJ2-5 . 16
CATSRPGTGNTIYF TGTGCCACCAGCAGGCCAGGGACGGGAAACACCATATATTTT TRBV15 . TRBJ1-3 . 14
CASSQDPGGWDQPQHF TGCGCCAGCAGCCAAGATCCAGGGGGCTGGGATCAGCCCCAGCATTTT TRBV4-1 TRBD1 TRBJ1-5 once 16
CASEQGAGNTIYF TGTGCCAGCGAACAGGGGGCTGGAAACACCATATATTTT TRBV2 TRBD1 TRBJ1-3 . 13
CASSLGLALKAGELFF TGCGCCAGCAGCTTGGGACTAGCGTTAAAGGCCGGGGAGCTGTTTTTT TRBV5-1 TRBD2 TRBJ2-2 . 16
CASSPGGQGGTEAFF TGTGCCAGCAGCCCCGGGGGGCAGGGTGGGACTGAAGCTTTCTTT TRBV7-2 . TRBJ1-1 . 15
CASSTRGSSDTQYF TGTGCCAGTAGTACGCGGGGGAGCTCAGATACGCAGTATTTT TRBV19 TRBD2 TRBJ2-3 few 14
CASSTLAGGLSYEQYF TGTGCCAGCAGTACTCTAGCGGGAGGGTTGTCCTACGAGCAGTACTTC TRBV6-6 TRBD2 TRBJ2-7 once 16
CASSRTGQGVQQFF TGTGCCAGCAGCCGGACCGGACAGGGTGTTCAGCAGTTCTTC TRBV7-2 TRBD1 TRBJ2-1 . 14
CAWRGTHTSYEQYF TGTGCCTGGAGGGGGACTCACACCTCCTACGAGCAGTACTTC TRBV30 . TRBJ2-7 . 14
CASSGTGLAKNIQYF TGTGCCAGCAGTGGCACTGGCCTAGCCAAAAACATTCAGTACTTC TRBV2 . TRBJ2-4 . 15